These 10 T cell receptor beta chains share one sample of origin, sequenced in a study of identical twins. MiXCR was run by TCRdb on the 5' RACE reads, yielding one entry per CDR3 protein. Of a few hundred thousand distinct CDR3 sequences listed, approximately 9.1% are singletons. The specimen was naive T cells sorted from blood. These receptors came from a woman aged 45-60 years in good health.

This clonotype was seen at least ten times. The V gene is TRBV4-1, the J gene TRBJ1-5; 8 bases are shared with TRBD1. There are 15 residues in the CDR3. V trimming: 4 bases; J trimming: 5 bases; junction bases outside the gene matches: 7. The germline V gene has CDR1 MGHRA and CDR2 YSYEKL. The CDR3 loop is CASSRTGGGDQPQHF. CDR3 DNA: TGCGCCAGCAGCCGAACAGGGGGAGGTGATCAGCCCCAGCATTTT.

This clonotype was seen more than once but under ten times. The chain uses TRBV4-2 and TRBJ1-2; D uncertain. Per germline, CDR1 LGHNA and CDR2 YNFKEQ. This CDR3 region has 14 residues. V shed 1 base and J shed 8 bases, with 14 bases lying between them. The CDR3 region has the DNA TGTGCCAGCAGCCAAGGGTCGACCACTCCCGGCTACACCTTC. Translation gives CASSQGSTTPGYTF.

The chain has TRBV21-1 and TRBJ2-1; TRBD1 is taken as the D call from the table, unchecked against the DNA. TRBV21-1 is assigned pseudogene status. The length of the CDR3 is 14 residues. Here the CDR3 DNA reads TGTGCCAGCAGCAAGGACAGGAGGGACAATGAGCAGTTCTTC. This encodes CASSKDRRDNEQFF.

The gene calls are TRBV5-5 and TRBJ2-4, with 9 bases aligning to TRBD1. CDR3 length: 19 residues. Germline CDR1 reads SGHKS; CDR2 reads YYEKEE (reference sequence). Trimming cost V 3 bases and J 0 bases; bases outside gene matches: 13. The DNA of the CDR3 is TGTGCCAGCAGCTCTTACCAAACCGGGACAGGGTTAGCCAAAAACATTCAGTACTTC. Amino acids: CASSSYQTGTGLAKNIQYF.

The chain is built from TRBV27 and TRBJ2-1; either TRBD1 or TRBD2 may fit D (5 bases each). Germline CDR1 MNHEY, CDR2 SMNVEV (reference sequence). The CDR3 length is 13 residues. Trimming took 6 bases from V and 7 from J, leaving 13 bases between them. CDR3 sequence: CASRESGGNEQFF. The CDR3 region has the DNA TGTGCCAGCAGGGAATCTGGGGGAAATGAGCAGTTCTTC.

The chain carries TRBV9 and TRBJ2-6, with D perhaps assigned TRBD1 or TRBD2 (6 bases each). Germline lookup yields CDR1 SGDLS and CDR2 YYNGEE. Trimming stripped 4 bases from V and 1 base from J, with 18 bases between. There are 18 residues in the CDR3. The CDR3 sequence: CASSPYRRGESGANVLTF. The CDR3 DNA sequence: TGTGCCAGCAGCCCCTATCGAAGGGGGGAGTCTGGGGCCAACGTCCTGACTTTC.

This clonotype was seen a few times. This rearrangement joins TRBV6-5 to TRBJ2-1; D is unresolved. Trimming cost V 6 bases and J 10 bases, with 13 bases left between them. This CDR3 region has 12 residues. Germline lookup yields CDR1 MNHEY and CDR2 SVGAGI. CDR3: CASRSLSWEQFF. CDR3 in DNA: TGTGCCAGCAGAAGCCTCAGTTGGGAGCAGTTCTTC.

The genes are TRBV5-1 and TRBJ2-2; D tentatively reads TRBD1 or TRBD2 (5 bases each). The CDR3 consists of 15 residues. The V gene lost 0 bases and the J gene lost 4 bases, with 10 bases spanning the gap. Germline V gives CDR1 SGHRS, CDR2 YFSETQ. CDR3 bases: TGCGCCAGCAGCTTGGCCCAGGGACCCACCGGGGAGCTGTTTTTT. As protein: CASSLAQGPTGELFF.

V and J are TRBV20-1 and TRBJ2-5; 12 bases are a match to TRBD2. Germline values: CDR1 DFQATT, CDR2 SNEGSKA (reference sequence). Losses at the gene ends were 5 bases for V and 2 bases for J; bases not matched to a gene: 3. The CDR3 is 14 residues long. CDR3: CSACGLAGQETQYF. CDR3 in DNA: TGCAGTGCTTGCGGACTAGCGGGACAAGAGACCCAGTACTTC.

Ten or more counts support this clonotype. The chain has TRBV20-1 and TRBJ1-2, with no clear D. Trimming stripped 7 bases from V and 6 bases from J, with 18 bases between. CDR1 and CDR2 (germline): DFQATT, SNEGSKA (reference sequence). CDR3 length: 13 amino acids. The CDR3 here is CSVGSGEVHGYTF. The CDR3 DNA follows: TGCAGTGTCGGATCTGGGGAAGTTCATGGCTACACCTTC.